This T cell receptor (beta chain) was identified in a study of blood T cell repertoires in COVID-19 (dated by TCRdb to the early 2020s). For the wider study: Samples covering the acute and convalescent phases of COVID-19 were provided by collaborators in the United States, Italy and Spain. HLA class I and class II types, where available, came from metadata supplied by the sample provider rather than from assay-based typing. Subjects who had been exposed to COVID-19, were actively infected with it, or had recovered from it provided the deeply sampled blood TCRbeta repertoires that made up the dataset. The samples were drawn from two sources: the first 160 participants of the ongoing ImmuneRACE study, and 950 to 1,500 subjects contributed by 6 global collaborators. The material from the prospective study consisted of cDNA or gDNA derived from T cells, B-cell-depleted T cells, or PBMCs. The repertoires were released in a freely available public database intended as a resource for research on the immune response to SARS-CoV-2. Sample metadata almost always included a de-identified subject ID, COVID-19 status, age in years and sex.

TCRbeta CDR3 regions were amplified from genomic DNA by means of the immunoSEQ Assay, a bias-controlled multiplex PCR. Per the authors' processing: Nucleated cell counts per sample were estimated from amplification of reference gene primers within the assay. Sequence reads were collapsed and filtered to measure the absolute abundance of every unique TCRbeta CDR3 rearrangement. For each sample, productive Simpson clonality was calculated by taking the square root of Simpson's diversity index across productive rearrangements. Not all clones reach the TCRdb copy of this immuneACCESS table, which keeps in-frame sequences only. Checked studies attribute under half of the gap to unresolved V genes and leave the rest unexplained. D and trimming come from the DNA, and the V and J calls and clone size come from that table. The sample profile shows 200,000 or so clones; roughly 85% of them were found once. The ten biggest clones cover 4.5% to 6.5% of the sample.

General study outcomes and caveats: How much clinical and demographic metadata was included differed by source and by participant, and the metadata was provided uncurated.

Collaborating institutions collected whole blood in K2EDTA tubes following their own protocols. For TCRbeta analysis, collaborator samples were shipped as frozen whole blood, as isolated PBMCs, or as DNA extracted from either sample type. About this clone itself: The antigen it binds to is not known. No base-level quality is on record; no much larger clone is a single base apart.

Germline trimming amounts to 1 base on V and 15 bases on J, with 6 as the count of junction bases outside the gene matches. There are 12 amino acids in the CDR3, from cysteine to phenylalanine inclusive. The entry retains the CDR3 DNA only, 36 bases that are in frame from base 1. The germline V gene encodes CDR1 SEHNR and CDR2 FQNEAQ (reference sequence). This sequence originates from a woman aged 30 to 39 with acute or convalescent COVID-19. Sequenced input: peripheral blood. The chain is encoded by TRBV7-9 joined to TRBJ2-1; 7 nucleotides in the junction match TRBD1. The base sequence is TGTGCCAGCAGCTTAGGAGGGACAGCGCCGTTCTTC. Its protein product is CASSLGGTAPFF.